This T cell receptor beta chain stems from a study of blood T cell repertoires in COVID-19. TCRdb's table, derived via immunoSEQ multiplex PCR, lists solely in-frame clones and lacks some. The sample lists 240,000 or so clones; about 83% were seen once. Input material: PBMCs or T cells enriched from blood (not recorded which). This TCR was sampled from a woman aged 45 to 65 who had recovered from COVID-19.

The CDR3 here is CASSHAGRTGELFF. The CDR3 nucleotides read TGCGCCAGCAGCCACGCAGGGAGGACCGGGGAGCTGTTTTTT. The chain employs TRBV4-3 and TRBJ2-2; TRBD2 might be the D (6 bases). Germline assignment: CDR1 LGHNA and CDR2 YSLEER. There are 14 residues in the CDR3. Trimming left V 3 bases short and J 5 bases short, with 10 bases between.